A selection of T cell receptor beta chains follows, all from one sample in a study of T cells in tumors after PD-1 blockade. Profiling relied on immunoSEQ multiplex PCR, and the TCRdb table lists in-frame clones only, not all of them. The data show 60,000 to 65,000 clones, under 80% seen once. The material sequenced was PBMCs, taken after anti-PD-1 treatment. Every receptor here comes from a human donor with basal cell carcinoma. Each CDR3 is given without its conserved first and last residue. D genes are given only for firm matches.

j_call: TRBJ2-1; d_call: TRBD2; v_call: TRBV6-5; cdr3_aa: ASSPSGGGNEQF
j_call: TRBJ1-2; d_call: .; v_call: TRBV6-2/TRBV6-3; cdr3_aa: ASSYSLNRVGGYT
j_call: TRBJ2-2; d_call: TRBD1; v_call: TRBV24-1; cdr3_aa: ATRGQGSTGELF
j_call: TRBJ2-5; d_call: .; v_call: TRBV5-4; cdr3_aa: ASSPDSKETQY
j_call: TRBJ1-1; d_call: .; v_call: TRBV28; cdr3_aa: ASSASYTEAF
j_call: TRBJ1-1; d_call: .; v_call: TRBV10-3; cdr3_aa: AISGGLNTEAF
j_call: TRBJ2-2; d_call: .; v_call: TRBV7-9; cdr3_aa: ASSLGANTGELF
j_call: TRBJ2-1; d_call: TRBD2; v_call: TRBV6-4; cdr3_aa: ASSETAGGSNEQF
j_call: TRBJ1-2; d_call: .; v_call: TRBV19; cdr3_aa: ASTTSAGDNYGYT
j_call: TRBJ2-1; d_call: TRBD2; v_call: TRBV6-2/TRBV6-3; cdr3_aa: ASSPASGAFSEQF
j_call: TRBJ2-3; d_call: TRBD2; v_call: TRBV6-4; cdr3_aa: ASSEGGLGGDTQY
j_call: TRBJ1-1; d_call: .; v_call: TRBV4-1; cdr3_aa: ASSPPLFAAATEAF
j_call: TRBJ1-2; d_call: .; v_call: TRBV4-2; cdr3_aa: ASSQAHNYGYT
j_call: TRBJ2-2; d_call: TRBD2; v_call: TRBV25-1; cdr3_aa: ASSETGTSAYTGELF
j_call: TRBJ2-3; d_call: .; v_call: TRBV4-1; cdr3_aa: ASSQDMAYTQY
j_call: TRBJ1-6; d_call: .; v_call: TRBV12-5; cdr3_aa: ASGLVTAPGSNSPLH
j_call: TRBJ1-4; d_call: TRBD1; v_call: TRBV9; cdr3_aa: ASSVEQGATNEKLF
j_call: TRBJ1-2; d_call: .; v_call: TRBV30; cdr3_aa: AWTGRGGGGYT
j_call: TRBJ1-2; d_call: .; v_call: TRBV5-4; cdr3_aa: ASSATGANYGYT
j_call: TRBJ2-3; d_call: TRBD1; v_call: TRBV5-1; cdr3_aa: ASSPNSGQGGTDTQY
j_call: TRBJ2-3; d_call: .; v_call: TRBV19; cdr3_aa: ASSGGGGRDTQY
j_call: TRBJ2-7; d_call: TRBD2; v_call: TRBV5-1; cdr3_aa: ASSPTSGRSYEQY